This is a list of T cell receptor beta chains from one sample in a study of cytomegalovirus exposure and HLA in healthy donors. Only in-frame clones appear in the TCRdb table, and some are missing; sequencing was by immunoSEQ multiplex PCR. The table has some 190,000 clones, more than 75% seen once. Source material: PBMCs. Receptor source: a woman in her late teens or twenties in good health and CMV-seronegative. Both conserved end residues are part of each CDR3. Rows give clone size only sometimes, using once, few, many, or a class for an expanded clone.

CDR3: CASSRSAGLETQYF
V: TRBV25-1
size: NA

CDR3: CASSPQSGSSYGYTF
V: TRBV7-2
size: NA

CDR3: CASSGTGGSYNEQFF
V: TRBV6-4
size: NA

CDR3: CAWSVTGALSYTF
V: TRBV30
size: few

CDR3: CASSLGLAGGQGAQYF
V: TRBV11-2
size: NA

CDR3: CASKGQGSNQPQHF
V: TRBV6-5
size: once

CDR3: CASSLELPSTPFF
V: TRBV28
size: NA

CDR3: CASSSGLAGAHPEEFF
V: TRBV7-2
size: once

CDR3: CASSYRGGEKLFF
V: TRBV6-6
size: once

CDR3: CASSLVVSGSTDTQYF
V: TRBV11-2
size: NA

CDR3: CASSYSKQAYEQYF
V: TRBV6-5
size: NA

CDR3: CASRLTGVNEQFF
V: TRBV2
size: NA

CDR3: CASSLDGAVNQPQHF
V: TRBV7-9
size: NA

CDR3: CASSPPGLAASYEQYF
V: TRBV18
size: NA

CDR3: CASSLSRGTDTQYF
V: TRBV5-1
size: NA

CDR3: CASSYTGERGYTF
V: TRBV5-6
size: NA

CDR3: CASSPGTGFSYEQYF
V: TRBV6-5
size: few

CDR3: CAIALGPRENEQFF
V: TRBV6-6
size: NA

CDR3: CASSPQGGAYNEQFF
V: TRBV7-2
size: NA

CDR3: CAARTSGTDTQYF
V: TRBV6-1
size: once

CDR3: CASSLMGRSFF
V: TRBV11-3
size: NA

CDR3: CASSHPAGGRRGYTF
V: TRBV5-4
size: NA

CDR3: CASSQDGAAQRTLHF
V: TRBV4-1
size: once

CDR3: CASTPPLAGGSVQPQHF
V: TRBV27
size: NA

CDR3: CASRRTGDSAGYTF
V: TRBV6-1
size: NA

CDR3: CASSAAETGNTEAFF
V: TRBV7-9
size: NA

CDR3: CAWRDREGTGELFF
V: TRBV30
size: NA

CDR3: CATKGDRFNEKLFF
V: TRBV6-5
size: once

CDR3: CSVIQGNEQYF
V: TRBV20-1
size: NA

CDR3: CASSPGQGQSPYEQYF
V: TRBV4-1
size: once